The 27 T cell receptor beta chains listed next were all sequenced from one sample in a study of blood T cells in healthy people across ages. Primed by a sample-barcoded 5' primer and a J-beta primer mix, a second PCR proceeded for 7 to 11 cycles. TCRdb re-called the 5' RACE reads with MiXCR, one entry per CDR3 protein. Among about 640,000 distinct CDR3 sequences listed, about 54% were seen once. Sequencing input: blood. Receptors were obtained from a man between 60 and 75 years old in good health.

This chain uses TRBV19 with TRBJ1-1; the D gene is possibly TRBD1 (5 bases). CDR1 LNHDA and CDR2 SQIVND come from the germline V gene (reference sequence). This CDR3 spans 16 amino acids. Trimming took 5 bases from V and 0 from J, leaving 16 bases between them. CDR3 residues: CASSVSRGDMNTEAFF. The CDR3 region has the DNA TGTGCCAGTAGTGTGTCCAGAGGGGATATGAACACTGAAGCTTTCTTT.

In nucleotides, the CDR3 is TGTGCCAGCAGCGTAGGAAGCGCCAGCAGTTCCTACGAGCAGTACTTC. As protein: CASSVGSASSSYEQYF. The rearrangement links TRBV9 to TRBJ2-7; no clear D gene. Trimming pared 0 bases from V and 1 base from J, leaving 14 bases between. Germline V gene data show CDR1 as SGDLS and CDR2 as YYNGEE. CDR3 length: 16 amino acids.

The chain has TRBV20-1 and TRBJ1-2, with D possibly TRBD1 on 5 matching bases. Deletions cut 6 bases from V and 8 bases from J, with 19 bases between. The V gene's germline CDR1 is DFQATT and CDR2 SNEGSKA (reference sequence). The CDR3 length is 13 residues. The CDR3 coding sequence is TGCAGTGCCTCCGGGACGTCTGACTGGGGCTACACCTTC. Encoded protein: CSASGTSDWGYTF.

This clonotype was detected only a few times. V usage is TRBV10-3 and J usage is TRBJ2-5, with D hard to call. Per germline, CDR1 ENHRY and CDR2 SYGVKD. The CDR3 runs 13 residues. V was clipped by 11 bases and J by 2 bases, with 15 bases between them. CDR3 in amino acids: CAVRRNLQETQYF. The CDR3 DNA follows: TGTGCCGTACGACGGAATCTACAAGAGACCCAGTACTTC.

The genes are TRBV7-7 and TRBJ2-5; 9 positions match TRBD1. V shed 0 bases, J shed 3 bases, and the junction held 2 bases outside the gene matches. Germline CDR1 reads SSHAT; CDR2 reads FNYEAQ (reference sequence). The CDR3 runs 15 residues. CDR3 in DNA: TGTGCCAGCAGCTTAGCCCGGACAGGGGAAGAGACCCAGTACTTC. Translation: CASSLARTGEETQYF.

This chain connects TRBV5-1 to TRBJ2-3, with D possibly TRBD2 on 5 matching bases. V was cut by 4 bases and J by 7 bases, with 13 bases left in between. Germline CDR1 SGHRS, CDR2 YFSETQ. This CDR3 spans 13 amino acids. CDR3 region: CASSVDSGNTQYF. The CDR3 DNA follows: TGCGCCAGCAGCGTGGACTCCGGGAATACGCAGTATTTT.

This chain joins TRBV6-2 or TRBV6-3 and TRBJ2-7, with D perhaps given as TRBD1 or TRBD2 (5 bases each). CDR1 MNHEY and CDR2 SVGEGT come from the germline V gene. The length of the CDR3 is 14 residues. The ends were cut back, 4 bases at V and 3 bases at J, with 13 bases in the middle. CDR3 in DNA: TGTGCCAGCAGTTTCCCGGGGCGAGACTACGAGCAGTACTTC. It specifies CASSFPGRDYEQYF.

The DNA for the CDR3 is TGTGCCAGCAGCTCCTGGACCGGGACAGCCTACGAGCAGTACTTC. Protein product: CASSSWTGTAYEQYF. The chain has TRBV11-2 and TRBJ2-7, with 7 bases matching TRBD1. Germline V gene data show CDR1 as SGHAT and CDR2 as FQNNGV. The CDR3 covers 15 residues. V was clipped by 4 bases and J by 2 bases; unmatched bases: 8.

The chain carries TRBV5-1 and TRBJ2-5; TRBD1 might be the D (5 bases). The CDR3 spans 13 residues. Germline assignment: CDR1 SGHRS and CDR2 YFSETQ. The V end was cut by 4 bases, the J end by 9 bases, with 16 bases between. The CDR3 region is CASSDRRAQAQYF. DNA for the CDR3: TGCGCCAGCAGCGATCGACGGGCACAGGCCCAGTACTTC. Combining the CDR3 with reference TRBV5-1 and TRBJ2-5 gives the whole variable domain KAGVTQTPRYLIKTRGQQVTLSCSPISGHRSVSWYQQTPGQGLQFLFEYFSETQRNKGNFPGRFSGRQFSNSRSEMNVSTLELGDSALYLCASSDRRAQAQYFGPGTRLLVL.

Here the CDR3 reads CASSVSTSQETQYF. DNA of the CDR3: TGTGCCAGCAGCGTCTCGACTTCACAAGAGACCCAGTACTTC. The chain employs TRBV9 and TRBJ2-5; D ambiguous. Trimming removed 2 bases at V and 2 bases at J, with 10 bases between. The CDR3 sequence is 14 residues long. Germline V gene data show CDR1 as SGDLS and CDR2 as YYNGEE.

The rearrangement uses TRBV7-2 and TRBJ2-2, with D possibly being TRBD2 (5 bases). This CDR3 comprises 15 residues. Trimming took 5 bases from V and 5 from J, leaving 15 bases between them. Germline loops: CDR1 SGHTA, CDR2 FQGNSA. In nucleotides, the CDR3 is TGTGCCAGCAGCCCCGAAGCGACTATAACCGGGGAGCTGTTTTTT. Translating gives CASSPEATITGELFF.

This clonotype has a handful of counts. The rearrangement joins TRBV3-1 to TRBJ1-4; D might be TRBD1 (5 bases). The germline V gene has CDR1 LGHDT and CDR2 YNNKEL (reference sequence). There are 14 residues in the CDR3. V was trimmed by 7 bases and J by 2 bases, leaving 11 bases between them. The CDR3 DNA follows: TGTGCCAGCACCAAGGGGATGACTAATGAAAAACTGTTTTTT. This codes for CASTKGMTNEKLFF.

The table lists this clonotype with many counts. J is TRBJ1-5 and V is TRBV6-2 or TRBV6-3; TRBD1 matches at 8 bases. Per the germline V gene, CDR1 is MNHEY and CDR2 is SVGEGT. The length of the CDR3 is 14 residues. V gave up 5 bases and J gave up 7 bases; unmatched junction bases: 7. Here the CDR3 DNA reads TGTGCCAGCAGTCCACAGGGGGTAGGGCAGCCCCAGCATTTT. Translating it yields CASSPQGVGQPQHF.

V gene TRBV19 combines with J gene TRBJ2-4; TRBD2 agrees at 9 bases. Germline V gene data show CDR1 as LNHDA and CDR2 as SQIVND (reference sequence). V lost 7 bases to trimming and J lost 6 bases; unmatched junction nucleotides: 4. This CDR3 is built from 13 residues. The CDR3 sequence: CASTAGGRNIQYF. CDR3 in DNA: TGTGCCAGTACCGCGGGGGGGAGAAACATTCAGTACTTC.

The CDR3, as DNA: TGTGCCAGCAGCCTCGGACTAGCGGGGGGTAAGCAGTACTTC. Encoded protein: CASSLGLAGGKQYF. The V gene is TRBV5-6, the J gene TRBJ2-5, with 14 positions matching TRBD2. Germline V CDR1 and CDR2: SGHDT, YYEEEE. V lost 4 bases and J lost 11; bases outside the gene matches: 7. The CDR3 length is 14 residues.

V and J are TRBV15 and TRBJ2-3; possible D gene TRBD2, 6 bases. CDR1 and CDR2 from the germline V gene are LNHNV and YYDKDF (reference sequence). The CDR3 runs 15 residues. Trimming stripped 6 bases from V and 5 bases from J, with 18 bases between. CDR3 sequence: CATSRTGGTGDTQYF. The CDR3 nucleotides read TGTGCCACCAGTAGGACGGGCGGGACCGGAGATACGCAGTATTTT.

The sample holds one count of this clonotype. The rearrangement uses TRBV2 and TRBJ1-4; D possibly corresponds to TRBD1 (6 bases). Germline V CDR1 and CDR2: SNHLY, FYNNEI. There are 13 residues in the CDR3. The V gene lost 3 bases and the J gene lost 7 bases, with 9 bases spanning the gap. The DNA of the CDR3 is TGTGCCAGCAGTGAGGGGGCAGCTGAAAAACTGTTTTTT. It specifies CASSEGAAEKLFF.

The chain carries TRBV2 and TRBJ1-5; D might be TRBD1 (6 bases). CDR1 and CDR2 (germline): SNHLY, FYNNEI. The CDR3 is 14 residues long. Trimming took off 7 bases at V and 5 bases at J, with 15 bases between the two ends. The CDR3 nucleotides are TGTGCCAGCAAGGGGGGGGTAGAGTATCAGCCCCAGCATTTT. Translation gives CASKGGVEYQPQHF.

This clonotype has only one observation. The rearrangement uses TRBV3-1 and TRBJ2-5; D uncertain. There are 15 residues in the CDR3. Germline V lookup: CDR1 LGHDT, CDR2 YNNKEL (reference sequence). V was clipped by 0 bases and J by 2 bases, with 10 bases between them. The DNA for the CDR3 is TGTGCCAGCAGCCAAGATCCCCCAGCTCAAGAGACCCAGTACTTC. Translating it yields CASSQDPPAQETQYF.

This clonotype was detected only a few times. The V and J genes are TRBV2 and TRBJ2-1, with 8 bases aligning to TRBD1. CDR1 SNHLY and CDR2 FYNNEI come from the germline V gene. Trimming at V came to 1 base and at J to 12 bases, leaving 5 bases not matched to a gene. The CDR3 has 13 amino acids. CDR3 region: CASSEDSGTGQFF. The CDR3 nucleotides are TGTGCCAGCAGTGAAGATTCCGGGACAGGGCAGTTCTTC.

The chain couples TRBV3-1 to TRBJ2-1, with TRBD2 matching over 7 bases. The germline V gene has CDR1 LGHDT and CDR2 YNNKEL (reference sequence). This CDR3 comprises 13 residues. Trimming cost V 3 bases and J 6 bases; bases outside gene matches: 2. This CDR3 reads CASSHAGVNEQFF. CDR3 in DNA: TGTGCCAGCAGCCATGCGGGGGTCAATGAGCAGTTCTTC.

The V gene is TRBV28, the J gene TRBJ2-3; D remains ambiguous. The V and J ends lost 7 bases and 5 bases respectively, with 10 bases between them. This CDR3 contains 12 residues. CDR1 MDHEN and CDR2 SYDVKM come from the germline V gene. For the CDR3, the DNA is TGTGCCAGCAAGGAGATCGGAGATACGCAGTATTTT. Translated, it gives CASKEIGDTQYF.

This clonotype was observed a few times. The chain combines TRBV5-1 with TRBJ2-5, with D possibly matching TRBD1 (6 bases). The V gene lost 1 base and the J gene lost 0 bases, with 10 bases spanning the gap. This CDR3 spans 15 amino acids. CDR1 is SGHRS and CDR2 is YFSETQ in the germline V gene. The CDR3 DNA sequence: TGCGCCAGCAGCTTGCTTAGGACAGACCAAGAGACCCAGTACTTC. This translates into CASSLLRTDQETQYF.

This clonotype was seen a handful of times. The V and J genes are TRBV7-9 and TRBJ2-3; 8 bases align to TRBD2. From germline, CDR1 is SEHNR and CDR2 FQNEAQ (reference sequence). The CDR3 totals 16 residues. V trimming: 3 bases; J trimming: 2 bases; junction bases outside the gene matches: 7. CDR3 nucleotide sequence: TGTGCCAGCAGCTTTGATTATAGCGGGGACACAGATACGCAGTATTTT. This codes for CASSFDYSGDTDTQYF.

The CDR3 DNA follows: TGTGCCAGCAGTCACGCGGGGGGGCGGCAGGAGCAGTTCTTC. Amino acids: CASSHAGGRQEQFF. V usage is TRBV2 and J usage is TRBJ2-1; 9 bases fit TRBD2. The V gene end was trimmed by 5 bases and the J gene end by 10 bases; junction bases not matched to a gene: 9. The V gene's germline CDR1 is SNHLY and CDR2 FYNNEI. There are 14 residues in the CDR3.

This clonotype was seen ten or more times. This chain uses TRBV29-1 with TRBJ2-7, with D hard to call. CDR1 and CDR2 (germline): SQVTM, ANQGSEA. The V gene lost 5 bases and the J gene lost 7 bases, with 15 bases spanning the gap. CDR3 size: 12 residues. CDR3 coding DNA: TGCAGCGTTCGACCAGCCGGTGGGGAGCAGTACTTC. The encoded protein is CSVRPAGGEQYF.

The rearrangement joins TRBV7-9 to TRBJ1-6; D is unclear. The V end was cut by 0 bases, the J end by 4 bases, with 10 bases between. This CDR3 is 16 amino acids long. CDR1 is SEHNR and CDR2 is FQNEAQ in the germline V gene (reference sequence). The DNA of the CDR3 is TGTGCCAGCAGCTTAGCCGGAGCCACTTATAATTCACCCCTCCACTTT. Its protein product is CASSLAGATYNSPLHF.